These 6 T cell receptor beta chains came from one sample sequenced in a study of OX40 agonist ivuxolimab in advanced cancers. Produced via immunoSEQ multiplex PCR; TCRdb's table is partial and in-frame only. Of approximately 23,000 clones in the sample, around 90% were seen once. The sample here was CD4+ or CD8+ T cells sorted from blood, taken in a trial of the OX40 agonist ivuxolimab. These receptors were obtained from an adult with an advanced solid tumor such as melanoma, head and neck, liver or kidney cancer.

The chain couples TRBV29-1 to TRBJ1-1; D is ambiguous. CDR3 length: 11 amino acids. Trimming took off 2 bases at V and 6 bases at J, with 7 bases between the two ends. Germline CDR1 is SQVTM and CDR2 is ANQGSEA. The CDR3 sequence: CSVERHSEAFF. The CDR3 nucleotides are TGCAGCGTTGAAAGGCATTCTGAAGCTTTCTTT.

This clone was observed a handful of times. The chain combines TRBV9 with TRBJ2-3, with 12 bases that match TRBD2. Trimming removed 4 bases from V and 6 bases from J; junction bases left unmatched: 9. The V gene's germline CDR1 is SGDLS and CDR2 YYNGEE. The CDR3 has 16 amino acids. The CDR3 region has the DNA TGTGCCAGCAGCTTAAGACTAGCGGGAGAGACGGATACGCAGTATTTT. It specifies CASSLRLAGETDTQYF. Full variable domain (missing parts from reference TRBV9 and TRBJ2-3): DSGVTQTPKHLITATGQRVTLRCSPRSGDLSVYWYQQSLDQGLQFLIQYYNGEERAKGNILERFSAQQFPDLHSELNLSSLELGDSALYFCASSLRLAGETDTQYFGPGTRLTVL.

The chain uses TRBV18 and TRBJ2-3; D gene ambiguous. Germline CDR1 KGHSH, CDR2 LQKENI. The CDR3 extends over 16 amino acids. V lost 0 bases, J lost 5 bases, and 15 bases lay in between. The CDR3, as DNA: TGTGCCAGCTCACCACCTTGGGCAGGCCTGGGAGATACGCAGTATTTT. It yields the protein CASSPPWAGLGDTQYF.

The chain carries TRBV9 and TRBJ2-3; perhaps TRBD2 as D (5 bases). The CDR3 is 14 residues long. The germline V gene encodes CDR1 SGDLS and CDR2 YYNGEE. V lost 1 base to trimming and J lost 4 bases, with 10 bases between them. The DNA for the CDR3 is TGTGCCAGCAGCGTAATTTTTAGCGCAGATACGCAGTATTTT. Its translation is CASSVIFSADTQYF. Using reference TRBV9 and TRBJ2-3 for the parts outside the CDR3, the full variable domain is DSGVTQTPKHLITATGQRVTLRCSPRSGDLSVYWYQQSLDQGLQFLIQYYNGEERAKGNILERFSAQQFPDLHSELNLSSLELGDSALYFCASSVIFSADTQYFGPGTRLTVL.

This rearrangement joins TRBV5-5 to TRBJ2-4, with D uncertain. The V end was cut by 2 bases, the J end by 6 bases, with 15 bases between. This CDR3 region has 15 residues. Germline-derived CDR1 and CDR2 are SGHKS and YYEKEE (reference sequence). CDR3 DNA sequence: TGTGCCAGCAGCTTAAACCGGGCCCTTGGAAACATTCAGTACTTC. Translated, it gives CASSLNRALGNIQYF.

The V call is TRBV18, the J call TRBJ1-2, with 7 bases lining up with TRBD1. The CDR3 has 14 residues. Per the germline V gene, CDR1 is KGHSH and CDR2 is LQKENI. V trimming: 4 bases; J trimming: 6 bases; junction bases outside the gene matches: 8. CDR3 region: CASSRIKQGNGYTF. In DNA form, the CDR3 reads TGTGCCAGCTCACGAATTAAACAGGGGAATGGCTACACCTTC.